Following are 8 T cell receptor beta chains from one sample sequenced in a study of beta chain features in type 1 diabetes. The study reverse transcribed the entire isolated RNA, so it sequenced expressed TCRB transcripts. Profiling relied on immunoSEQ multiplex PCR, and the TCRdb table lists in-frame clones only, not all of them. The sample gives under 250,000 clones, 13% to 15% of which show up once; around 0.03% is in the top ten. The sample consisted of naive CD4+ T cells from blood. The receptors here all came from a woman aged 40 to 50 in good health.

This chain uses TRBV7-2 with TRBJ2-2; maybe TRBD1 (6 bases). The CDR3 consists of 16 residues. V was clipped by 5 bases and J by 3 bases, with 16 bases between them. Germline values: CDR1 SGHTA, CDR2 FQGNSA. CDR3 loop: CASSPLRGFDTGELFF. The CDR3 DNA reads as TGTGCCAGCAGCCCACTAAGGGGGTTCGACACCGGGGAGCTGTTTTTT.

The CDR3 is CASSPRQGVPTGELFF. The DNA for the CDR3 is TGTGCCAGCTCACCACGGCAGGGTGTGCCAACCGGGGAGCTGTTTTTT. The chain joins TRBV18 to TRBJ2-2; D is possibly TRBD1 (5 bases). V lost 1 base and J lost 5, with 14 bases in between. Looked up from germline, CDR1 is KGHSH and CDR2 is LQKENI. There are 16 residues in the CDR3.

This clone was counted only a few times. The rearrangement uses TRBV7-2 and TRBJ1-1, with a tentative D call TRBD1 (5 bases). V lost 7 bases to trimming and J lost 1 base, with 10 bases between them. Germline CDR1 SGHTA, CDR2 FQGNSA. The CDR3 has 13 amino acids. CDR3: CASKADRNTEAFF. The DNA for the CDR3 is TGTGCCAGCAAGGCAGACAGGAACACTGAAGCTTTCTTT.

Only a few counts were recorded for this clone. The CDR3 sequence: CASKTGLQETQYF. CDR3 bases: TGTGCCAGCAAGACAGGCTTGCAAGAGACCCAGTACTTC. J is TRBJ2-5 and V is TRBV2, with a weak D call TRBD1 (6 bases). With 7 bases removed from V and 2 bases from J, the gap between germline ends came to 11 bases. Germline V lookup: CDR1 SNHLY, CDR2 FYNNEI. CDR3 length: 13 residues.

The chain recombines TRBV4-1 with TRBJ2-3; D ambiguous. Germline-derived CDR1 and CDR2 are MGHRA and YSYEKL. This CDR3 has 13 amino acids. V lost 1 base and J 3 bases, leaving 5 bases between the germline ends. In nucleotides, the CDR3 is TGCGCCAGCAGCCAAGGACTTACAGATACGCAGTATTTT. The encoded protein is CASSQGLTDTQYF.

The rearrangement joins TRBV2 to TRBJ1-6; 12 nucleotides match TRBD1. The J segment lost 9 bases and the V segment lost 7 bases, leaving 13 bases of the junction unmatched. The germline CDR1 and CDR2 sequences are SNHLY and FYNNEI. The CDR3 length is 17 residues. The DNA for the CDR3 is TGTGCCAGCACCGGGGACAGGGGGCCTACTGTTGCTTCACCCCTCCACTTT. Translated, it gives CASTGDRGPTVASPLHF. The variable domain in full, with the rest retrieved from reference TRBV2 and TRBJ1-6, is EPEVTQTPSHQVTQMGQEVILRCVPISNHLYFYWYRQILGQKVEFLVSFYNNEISEKSEIFDDQFSVERPDGSNFTLKIRSTKLEDSAMYFCASTGDRGPTVASPLHFGNGTRLTVT.

The V and J genes are TRBV9 and TRBJ2-7, with D maybe TRBD1 (6 bases). This CDR3 contains 15 residues. CDR1 SGDLS and CDR2 YYNGEE come from the germline V gene. Trimming shortened V by 0 bases and J by 2 bases, and 12 bases separated the two germline ends. The CDR3 nucleotides are TGTGCCAGCAGCGTAGGGGCAGGGGCTACCTACGAGCAGTACTTC. Its protein product is CASSVGAGATYEQYF.

The chain has TRBV18 and TRBJ1-5; the match to TRBD1 covers 9 bases. This CDR3 is built from 15 residues. Germline-derived CDR1 and CDR2 are KGHSH and LQKENI. Trimming at V came to 2 bases and at J to 2 bases, leaving 1 base not matched to a gene. This CDR3 reads CASSPTGGGNQPQHF. In nucleotides, the CDR3 is TGTGCCAGCTCACCAACAGGGGGCGGCAATCAGCCCCAGCATTTT.